The clone carrying this T cell receptor beta chain was found a few times. No antigen is known for it. These data belong to a study of beta chain features in type 1 diabetes. General study findings and limits: Significant though moderate, a shortening of TCRB CDR3s appeared in all four CD4+ subsets of Type 1 diabetes patients.

Every bit of the isolated RNA underwent reverse transcription, so sequencing read expressed TCRB transcripts. TCRdb's copy holds only in-frame clones and misses some; the assay was immunoSEQ multiplex PCR. In the table there are about 650,000 clones, around 12% of which are singletons. Looked up from germline, CDR1 is ENHRY and CDR2 is SYGVKD. V gave up 6 bases and J gave up 4 bases, with 12 bases separating them. The CDR3 has 13 amino acids. This TCR derives from a man aged 25 to 40 with type 1 diabetes. Sample: naive CD4+ T cells from blood. The chain has TRBV10-3 and TRBJ2-5; D remains ambiguous. As DNA, the CDR3 is TGTGCCATCAGGGCCCCCCCGGGAGAGACCCAGTACTTC. It translates to CAIRAPPGETQYF.